This TCR beta chain appears in the sequencing data of a study of CD8 T cells in Susac syndrome. Those who served as multiple sclerosis controls were treatment-naive patients with stable or active relapsing-remitting disease. FACS enriched CD8+ TEMRA cells, while bulk CD8+ and CD4+ were negatively isolated. The CDR3 covers 12 residues. V gave up 4 bases and J gave up 6 bases, with 8 bases separating them. Germline V gene lookup returns CDR1 ENHRY and CDR2 SYGVKD. Reverse transcription used roughly 0.5 to 1 ug RNA and random hexamers. With immunoSEQ multiplex PCR, TCR beta CDR3 was amplified across 54 Vbeta and 13 Jbeta. TCRdb re-analysed the immunoSEQ multiplex PCR reads in MiXCR, keeping a single row per CDR3 protein. The sample yields around 120,000 distinct CDR3 sequences, about 94% seen once.

Sequenced input: CD4+ T cells from PBMCs. This TCR came from a human donor with multiple sclerosis. This sequence joins TRBV10-3 and TRBJ2-3; weak D call: TRBD1 (6 bases). As DNA, the CDR3 is TGTGCCATCAGTGGCCAGGGGGATACGCAGTATTTT. Amino acid sequence: CAISGQGDTQYF.